The 24 T cell receptor beta chains reported below all come from one sample, sequenced in a study of shared clonotypes between healthy human individuals. Assay: immunoSEQ multiplex PCR; the TCRdb copy retains only in-frame clones and omits some. The sample records 2 million to 2.5 million clones, 92% being singletons. Source material: naive CD4+ T cells from PBMCs. Subset: CD45RA+ positively selected. These receptors were obtained from a man between 18 and 35 years old in good health. Some clones in this sample may be carry-over from other donors' samples.

This clone was observed once. The CDR3 reads CASSERQGSWDLVKLFF. The CDR3 region has the DNA TGTGCCAGCAGTGAGAGACAGGGGAGTTGGGATTTGGTAAAACTGTTTTTT. This chain joins TRBV28 and TRBJ1-4; 8 bases are shared with TRBD1. The CDR3 runs to 17 residues. Germline trimming cut 5 bases from V and 10 bases from J; bases unmatched to any gene: 18. Looked up from germline, CDR1 is MDHEN and CDR2 is SYDVKM.

In regard to this clone: Other DNA sequences in the sample encode the same CDR3. The chain carries TRBV19 and TRBJ2-2; maybe TRBD1 (5 bases). Trimming shortened V by 6 bases and J by 2 bases, and 10 bases separated the two germline ends. The CDR3 length is 14 residues. Germline V lookup: CDR1 LNHDA, CDR2 SQIVND (reference sequence). The CDR3 nucleotides are TGTGCCAGTAGGGGGCAGGGTAACACCGGGGAGCTGTTTTTT. Protein sequence: CASRGQGNTGELFF.

The gene calls are TRBV28 and TRBJ2-1; D might be TRBD2 (7 bases). V was pared by 5 bases and J by 5 bases, with 16 bases between. The CDR3 is 15 amino acids. Germline CDR1 reads MDHEN; CDR2 reads SYDVKM. The CDR3 loop reads CASSRPGAGDNEQFF. CDR3 nucleotide sequence: TGTGCCAGCAGTCGTCCAGGGGCGGGGGACAATGAGCAGTTCTTC.

In its sample, this clone was seen once. V usage is TRBV12-1 and J usage is TRBJ1-4; the listed D gene, TRBD1, was not tested against the DNA. TRBV12-1 is tagged as a pseudogene. This CDR3 is 16 amino acids long. The CDR3: CASSFGTEATNEKLFF. CDR3 DNA sequence: TGTGCCAGCAGCTTTGGGACAGAAGCAACTAATGAAAAACTGTTTTTT.

The V and J genes are TRBV30 and TRBJ2-2, with D hard to call. This CDR3 has 11 amino acids. In germline, CDR1 is GTSNPN, CDR2 SVGIG (reference sequence). The V gene lost 4 bases and the J gene lost 1 base, with 1 base spanning the gap. The CDR3 nucleotides are TGTGCCTGGATGAACACCGGGGAGCTGTTTTTT. Protein product: CAWMNTGELFF. Using reference TRBV30 and TRBJ2-2 for the parts outside the CDR3, the full variable domain is SQTIHQWPATLVQPVGSPLSLECTVEGTSNPNLYWYRQAAGRGLQLLFYSVGIGQISSEVPQNLSASRPQDRQFILSSKKLLLSDSGFYLCAWMNTGELFFGEGSRLTVL.

This chain connects TRBV4-1 to TRBJ2-1, with a tentative D call TRBD1 (6 bases). This CDR3 comprises 16 residues. Looked up from germline, CDR1 is MGHRA and CDR2 is YSYEKL. V was shortened by 1 base and J by 14 bases, with 24 bases between the two germline ends. The CDR3 reads CASSQVRREKGDGKFF. In nucleotides, the CDR3 is TGCGCCAGCAGCCAAGTGAGAAGGGAAAAGGGGGACGGCAAGTTCTTC.

The V and J genes are TRBV2 and TRBJ2-2; TRBD2 matches at 7 bases. The CDR3 has 15 amino acids. V shed 8 bases and J 7 bases; nucleotides not matched to a gene: 13. CDR1 is SNHLY, CDR2 FYNNEI, per germline. DNA for the CDR3: TGTGCCAGCTCTAAGGACCGCGGGAGAATCGGGGAGCTGTTTTTT. Encoded protein: CASSKDRGRIGELFF.

V gene TRBV28 combines with J gene TRBJ1-1, with D perhaps matching TRBD1 (6 bases). The CDR3 is made up of 13 amino acids. The germline V gene has CDR1 MDHEN and CDR2 SYDVKM. V lost 10 bases, J lost 2 bases, and 14 bases lay in between. CDR3 DNA: TGTGCCACCTTGACAGGAGCCAACACTGAAGCTTTCTTT. Encoded protein: CATLTGANTEAFF.

V is TRBV29-1 and J is TRBJ2-2; 11 nucleotides agree with TRBD2. The length of the CDR3 is 16 residues. CDR1 is SQVTM, CDR2 ANQGSEA, per germline. Trimming took 4 bases from V and 1 from J; bases not matched to a gene: 5. The CDR3 spells CSVGVLAGVNTGELFF. CDR3 sequence (DNA): TGCAGCGTTGGGGTACTAGCGGGAGTGAACACCGGGGAGCTGTTTTTT.

The chain recombines TRBV19 with TRBJ1-3, with D perhaps matching TRBD1 (6 bases). The CDR3 consists of 14 residues. Germline loops: CDR1 LNHDA, CDR2 SQIVND (reference sequence). V was trimmed by 3 bases and J by 4 bases, leaving 10 bases between them. The CDR3 reads CASSIAGGGNTIYF. DNA for the CDR3: TGTGCCAGTAGTATCGCCGGGGGCGGAAACACCATATATTTT.

This clone has just one count. The CDR3 region is CASSSRTSGRYNEQFF. CDR3 nucleotide sequence: TGTGCCAGCAGCTCACGGACTAGCGGGAGGTACAATGAGCAGTTCTTC. The rearrangement uses TRBV7-6 and TRBJ2-1; 14 nucleotides line up with TRBD2. The CDR3 loop spans 16 amino acids. Germline loops: CDR1 SGHVS, CDR2 FNYEAQ. With 4 bases clipped from V and 4 bases from J, the junction kept 3 bases outside the gene matches.

The V call is TRBV6-1, the J call TRBJ2-5; 7 nucleotides match TRBD1. Germline-derived CDR1 and CDR2 are MNHNS and SASEGT. Trimming at V came to 5 bases and at J to 2 bases, leaving 5 bases not matched to a gene. This CDR3 region has 14 residues. Written as DNA, the CDR3 is TGTGCCAGCAGTTCCGACAGGGTGCAAGAGACCCAGTACTTC. Translating it yields CASSSDRVQETQYF.

With respect to this clone: Other DNA sequences in the same sample also yield this CDR3. This chain links TRBV11-2 with TRBJ2-7, with D possibly TRBD1 on 5 matching bases. The CDR3 is 14 amino acids. Trimming stripped 1 base from V and 1 base from J, with 8 bases between. Germline values: CDR1 SGHAT, CDR2 FQNNGV. DNA for the CDR3: TGTGCCAGCAGCTTAGGACAGATATCCTACGAGCAGTACTTC. It encodes CASSLGQISYEQYF.

This chain uses TRBV6-5 with TRBJ2-5; the D gene is possibly TRBD2 (6 bases). Deletions cut 8 bases from V and 5 bases from J, with 12 bases between. Germline V lookup: CDR1 MNHEY, CDR2 SVGAGI. The CDR3 totals 12 residues. The CDR3 region is CASGRAGETQYF. CDR3 nucleotide sequence: TGTGCCAGCGGAAGGGCGGGGGAGACCCAGTACTTC.

The chain joins TRBV27 to TRBJ2-6; D unclear. Germline-derived CDR1 and CDR2 are MNHEY and SMNVEV (reference sequence). This CDR3 is built from 14 residues. With 3 bases removed from V and 1 base from J, the gap between germline ends came to 4 bases. CDR3 sequence (DNA): TGTGCCAGCAGTTTTGTGTCTGGGGCCAACGTCCTGACTTTC. Translation: CASSFVSGANVLTF.

The chain employs TRBV4-1 and TRBJ2-3; D is perhaps TRBD2 (5 bases). This CDR3 has 17 amino acids. From germline, CDR1 is MGHRA and CDR2 YSYEKL. V dropped 0 bases and J dropped 2 bases, with 15 bases sitting between them. In nucleotides, the CDR3 is TGCGCCAGCAGCCAAGACGGGATGGACGGCCTCACAGATACGCAGTATTTT. Amino acids: CASSQDGMDGLTDTQYF.

V gene TRBV27 combines with J gene TRBJ2-2, with TRBD2 matching over 13 bases. Per germline, CDR1 MNHEY and CDR2 SMNVEV (reference sequence). After removal of 2 bases from V and 7 bases from J, the junction contained 7 bases not matched to a gene. The CDR3 contains 17 residues. The CDR3 loop is CASSLQRTSGSDGELFF. The CDR3 DNA reads TGTGCCAGCAGTTTACAACGGACTAGCGGGAGCGACGGGGAGCTGTTTTTT.

The chain has TRBV18 and TRBJ2-7; no clear D gene. The germline V gene has CDR1 KGHSH and CDR2 LQKENI. Trimming stripped 1 base from V and 5 bases from J, with 12 bases between. This CDR3 is 14 amino acids long. CDR3 sequence reads: CASSPLASSNEQYF. The CDR3 DNA reads as TGTGCCAGCTCACCACTAGCCAGTTCGAACGAGCAGTACTTC.

This sequence joins TRBV11-2 and TRBJ2-5, with TRBD2 matching over 10 bases. V dropped 2 bases and J dropped 7; count of bases not matched to a gene: 10. The CDR3 contains 16 residues. Germline V gives CDR1 SGHAT, CDR2 FQNNGV. Here the CDR3 DNA reads TGTGCCAGCAGCTTAAAACTAGCGGGACGACCGGGGACCCAGTACTTC. Protein product: CASSLKLAGRPGTQYF.

The rearrangement uses TRBV30 and TRBJ1-2, with D possibly matching TRBD1 (6 bases). Germline-derived CDR1 and CDR2 are GTSNPN and SVGIG (reference sequence). The CDR3 is 11 residues long. Trimming left V 3 bases short and J 6 bases short, with 8 bases between. CDR3 sequence: CAWRQGDGYTF. The CDR3 DNA reads as TGTGCCTGGAGACAGGGCGATGGCTACACCTTC.

The chain combines TRBV7-9 with TRBJ2-7; the D gene could be TRBD1 or TRBD2 (6 bases each). The V end was cut by 9 bases, the J end by 3 bases, with 15 bases between. The CDR3 runs 13 residues. Germline loops: CDR1 SEHNR, CDR2 FQNEAQ (reference sequence). The CDR3: CASKGGLFYEQYF. The CDR3 region has the DNA TGTGCCAGTAAGGGGGGCCTTTTCTACGAGCAGTACTTC.

The chain links TRBV5-1 to TRBJ2-4; D unclear. The CDR3 runs to 17 residues. The V and J ends lost 0 bases and 0 bases respectively, with 13 bases between them. CDR1 and CDR2 (germline): SGHRS, YFSETQ. The CDR3 is CASSLDPTGRAKNIQYF. CDR3 coding DNA: TGCGCCAGCAGCTTGGACCCCACGGGCCGAGCCAAAAACATTCAGTACTTC.

J is TRBJ2-3 and V is TRBV7-3; the D gene is possibly TRBD2 (6 bases). Trimming took off 5 bases at V and 4 bases at J, with 16 bases between the two ends. In germline, CDR1 is SGHTA, CDR2 FQGTGA. The CDR3 runs 15 residues. CDR3 in DNA: TGTGCCAGCAGCCGCGGAGCGGGTATAGCAGATACGCAGTATTTT. It codes for CASSRGAGIADTQYF.

The chain combines TRBV10-3 with TRBJ2-3; D possibly corresponds to TRBD2 (6 bases). V was clipped by 7 bases and J by 0 bases, with 11 bases between them. The CDR3 is 14 amino acids. Germline-derived CDR1 and CDR2 are ENHRY and SYGVKD. The CDR3 is CAITRDFSTDTQYF. The CDR3 DNA reads TGTGCCATCACCAGGGACTTTAGCACAGATACGCAGTATTTT.